This T cell receptor beta chain is drawn from a study of shared clonotypes between healthy human individuals. Assay: immunoSEQ multiplex PCR; the TCRdb copy retains only in-frame clones and omits some. The data hold a few hundred thousand clones, with more than 70% observed a single time. This CDR3 is 14 amino acids long. Trimming stripped 1 base from V and 3 bases from J, with 9 bases between. CDR1 and CDR2 (germline): SGHNT, YYREEE (reference sequence). Specimen: PBMCs. This chain connects TRBV5-4 to TRBJ2-3, with unresolved D. The TCR was taken from a woman aged 40-49 years in good health. Some clones in this sample may be carry-over from other donors' samples. The chain's CDR3 is CASSLRTMTDTQYF. In DNA form, the CDR3 reads TGTGCCAGCAGCTTGAGAACTATGACAGATACGCAGTATTTT.